This TCR beta chain was obtained from a study of T cell clonotyping in hematopoietic cell transplantation. Notes on the study in general: No sorting was done, leaving CD4 and CD8 contributions mixed. Few recipient clonotypes overlapped donors; over 95% were de novo at given depth.

Concerning this clone: Its antigen is unknown.

Using immunoSEQ multiplex PCR, the repertoire was profiled, and TCRdb retains in-frame clones only, with some absent. The sample contains under 35,000 clones, about 70% of which appear only once. V was clipped by 2 bases and J by 3 bases, with 11 bases between them. The CDR3 totals 14 residues. In germline, CDR1 is SGHDT, CDR2 YYEEEE. Time point described: recipient sample about 28 days before transplant, after cytoreduction. The V and J genes are TRBV5-6 and TRBJ1-1; D gene unclear. The TCR comes from a man aged 45-60 years with myelodysplastic syndrome. Some clones in this sample may be carry-over from other donors' samples. The sequencing used peripheral blood mononuclear cells, collected before stem cell transplant. The CDR3 loop is CASSFGPVDTEAFF. The CDR3 DNA follows: TGTGCCAGCAGCTTCGGTCCGGTAGACACTGAAGCTTTCTTT.